The 21 T cell receptor beta chains below all came from one sample that was sequenced in a study of blood T cell repertoires in COVID-19. The table came from immunoSEQ multiplex PCR; TCRdb's copy has only in-frame clones and leaves some out. Of about 41,000 clones listed, more than 75% are singletons. Input material: peripheral blood. These receptors were taken from a human donor in a cohort sampled during active COVID-19.

Only one count was recorded for this clone. The chain is built from TRBV7-9 and TRBJ2-7; 11 nucleotides match TRBD2. J lost 4 bases, V lost 4 bases, and 6 bases had no gene match. CDR3 length: 15 residues. CDR1 is SEHNR, CDR2 FQNEAQ, per germline (reference sequence). DNA for the CDR3: TGTGCCAGCAGCTCTCCCCGACTAGCGGGATACGAGCAGTACTTC. Translating gives CASSSPRLAGYEQYF. Full variable domain (rest looked up from reference TRBV7-9 and TRBJ2-7): DTGVSQNPRHKITKRGQNVTFRCDPISEHNRLYWYRQTLGQGPEFLTYFQNEAQLEKSRLLSDRFSAERPKGSFSTLEIQRTEQGDSAMYLCASSSPRLAGYEQYFGPGTRLTVT.

The V and J genes are TRBV15 and TRBJ2-7, with a possible D match to TRBD1 (5 bases). Per germline, CDR1 LNHNV and CDR2 YYDKDF (reference sequence). Trimming took off 5 bases at V and 0 bases at J, with 14 bases between the two ends. The CDR3 covers 15 residues. The CDR3 nucleotides read TGTGCCACCAGCTGGTACGCAGGGTCCTCCTACGAGCAGTACTTC. Amino acids: CATSWYAGSSYEQYF. Full variable domain (outside the CDR3, taken from reference TRBV15 and TRBJ2-7): DAMVIQNPRYQVTQFGKPVTLSCSQTLNHNVMYWYQQKSSQAPKLLFHYYDKDFNNEADTPDNFQSRRPNTSFCFLDIRSPGLGDTAMYLCATSWYAGSSYEQYFGPGTRLTVT.

This chain joins TRBV3-1 (or the pseudogene TRBV3-2) and TRBJ2-3, with 8 bases lining up with TRBD2. V shed 3 bases, J shed 2 bases, and the junction held 13 bases outside the gene matches. This CDR3 region has 18 residues. CDR1 and CDR2 (germline): LGHDT, YNNKEL (reference sequence). CDR3 amino acids: CASSQDFSDSGNTDTQYF. CDR3 nucleotides: TGTGCCAGCAGCCAGGATTTTTCCGATAGCGGGAACACAGATACGCAGTATTTT.

The genes are TRBV10-3 and TRBJ1-3; the match to TRBD1 covers 7 bases. CDR1 ENHRY and CDR2 SYGVKD come from the germline V gene. This CDR3 is built from 15 residues. Unmatched junction bases numbered 7, after V lost 6 bases and J lost 2 bases. The CDR3 DNA reads TGTGCCATCAGGGACAGGACAGGTGCTGGAAACACCATATATTTT. Residues: CAIRDRTGAGNTIYF.

This chain uses TRBV4-2 with TRBJ2-7; the match to TRBD1 covers 9 bases. Germline CDR1 and CDR2: LGHNA and YNFKEQ. This CDR3 has 14 residues. Trimming took 3 bases from V and 5 from J; bases not matched to a gene: 5. The CDR3 DNA reads TGTGCCAGCAGCCACACAGGGGGCTCGGACGAGCAGTACTTC. It yields the protein CASSHTGGSDEQYF.

The CDR3 DNA sequence: TGTGCCTGGAGTCTGCTTGGACCGGGACAGGGAAATTCACCCCTCCACTTT. Translated, it gives CAWSLLGPGQGNSPLHF. V usage is TRBV30 and J usage is TRBJ1-6; TRBD1 matches 9 bases. The CDR3 spans 17 residues. With V trimmed by 2 bases and J by 7 bases, 12 bases remained unmatched. CDR1 and CDR2 (germline): GTSNPN, SVGIG (reference sequence).

The chain employs TRBV6-1 and TRBJ2-5, with TRBD1 as a possible D gene (6 bases). V was shortened by 3 bases and J by 2 bases, with 10 bases between the two germline ends. This CDR3 region has 14 residues. Germline loops: CDR1 MNHNS, CDR2 SASEGT. This CDR3 reads CASSDTGPQETQYF. CDR3 bases: TGTGCCAGCAGTGATACAGGGCCTCAAGAGACCCAGTACTTC.

This rearrangement joins TRBV10-1 to TRBJ2-1, with 9 bases identical to TRBD2. CDR1 and CDR2 from the germline V gene are WNHNN and SYGVQD (reference sequence). The V and J ends lost 2 bases and 4 bases, in that order; junction bases with no gene match: 9. There are 17 residues in the CDR3. This CDR3 reads CASSEAGGRAGYNEQFF. DNA for the CDR3: TGCGCCAGCAGTGAGGCGGGCGGGAGGGCCGGGTACAATGAGCAGTTCTTC.

This clone was counted a single time. The limits of the CDR3 on the DNA are not certain, so only TCRdb's listed CDR3 is given. The V call is TRBV21-1, the J call TRBJ1-3. TRBV21-1 is given as a pseudogene. Inclusive of both ends, the CDR3 amounts to 18 amino acids. This CDR3 reads CASSKEEGSWASGNTIYF.

V is TRBV5-8 and J is TRBJ2-7; 9 bases match TRBD1. Germline CDR1 reads SGHTS; CDR2 reads YDEGEE. The ends lost 3 bases at V and 4 bases at J; junction bases unmatched: 2. The CDR3 consists of 13 residues. The CDR3 bases are TGTGCCAGCAGCTCTGGACAGGGGTACGAGCAGTACTTC. This gives the protein CASSSGQGYEQYF.

The rearrangement joins TRBV6-5 to TRBJ2-7; 11 bases map to TRBD1. V was pared by 5 bases and J by 7 bases, with 10 bases of the junction left unmatched. In germline, CDR1 is MNHEY, CDR2 SVGAGI. The CDR3 runs 15 residues. The CDR3 sequence is CASSPTGQGVEEQYF. DNA of the CDR3: TGTGCCAGCAGTCCGACGGGACAGGGGGTGGAGGAGCAGTACTTC.

This chain joins TRBV7-9 and TRBJ2-7, with D possibly being TRBD1 (6 bases). The length of the CDR3 is 17 residues. Germline CDR1 is SEHNR and CDR2 is FQNEAQ (reference sequence). Deletions cut 2 bases from V and 0 bases from J, with 17 bases between. The CDR3 region has the DNA TGTGCCAGCAGCTTATGGACGACAGACAGGAGCTCCTACGAGCAGTACTTC. The encoded protein is CASSLWTTDRSSYEQYF.

The chain carries TRBV5-1 and TRBJ1-1, with 8 bases identical to TRBD1. The CDR3 runs 14 residues. CDR1 SGHRS and CDR2 YFSETQ come from the germline V gene. The V segment lost 3 bases and the J segment 4 bases; nucleotides outside the gene matches: 5. The CDR3 DNA is TGCGCCAGCAGCTCCGGACAGGGAACCACTGAAGCTTTCTTT. Protein sequence: CASSSGQGTTEAFF.

The chain carries TRBV6-4 and TRBJ2-5, with 8 bases lining up with TRBD2. Looked up from germline, CDR1 is MRHNA and CDR2 is SNTAGT. This CDR3 region has 17 residues. J lost 1 base, V lost 1 base, and 8 bases had no gene match. CDR3 nucleotides: TGTGCCAGCAGTGACTGGGAGCGGGAGCTTCTCCAAGAGACCCAGTACTTC. Protein product: CASSDWERELLQETQYF.

The chain has TRBV5-1 and TRBJ2-2, with a possible D match to TRBD2 (6 bases). Germline CDR1 is SGHRS and CDR2 is YFSETQ. V was pared by 4 bases and J by 4 bases, with 8 bases between. There are 13 residues in the CDR3. The CDR3 DNA reads TGCGCCAGCAGCACGACTAGCACCGGGGAGCTGTTTTTT. As protein: CASSTTSTGELFF.

V and J are TRBV2 and TRBJ1-5; TRBD1 aligns across 10 bases. Germline V gives CDR1 SNHLY, CDR2 FYNNEI. J was trimmed by 5 bases and V by 4 bases; bases with no gene match: 2. The CDR3 runs to 14 residues. This CDR3 is CASSAGQGDQPQHF. The CDR3 DNA sequence: TGTGCCAGCAGTGCCGGACAGGGGGATCAGCCCCAGCATTTT.

The chain carries TRBV28 and TRBJ2-3, with TRBD1 identical over 7 bases. This CDR3 has 14 residues. From germline, CDR1 is MDHEN and CDR2 SYDVKM. Trimming removed 7 bases from V and 2 bases from J; junction bases left unmatched: 6. In DNA, the CDR3 is TGTGCCAGCAAAAGGGGGCTCACCACAGATACGCAGTATTTT. Translated: CASKRGLTTDTQYF.

The chain recombines TRBV6-5 with TRBJ1-5; a weak D match, TRBD1 (5 bases). Germline V gene data show CDR1 as MNHEY and CDR2 as SVGAGI. This CDR3 has 15 amino acids. The V end lost 4 bases, the J end lost 7 bases, and 17 bases lay between the germline ends. The CDR3 coding sequence is TGTGCCAGCAGTTCCTCCGGGACTTCGGAGCAGCCCCAGCATTTT. Its protein is CASSSSGTSEQPQHF.

The CDR3 DNA reads TGTGCTAGTGGCCTCACAAGCGGGAGCTCACCCTCGGGGAAAGAGACCCAGTACTTC. Translation gives CASGLTSGSSPSGKETQYF. This rearrangement joins TRBV12-5 to TRBJ2-5, with 8 bases lining up with TRBD2. Germline assignment: CDR1 LGHNT and CDR2 FRNRAP. Trimming cost V 6 bases and J 3 bases; bases outside gene matches: 21. This CDR3 has 19 amino acids.

The rearrangement links TRBV5-4 to TRBJ2-1; no clear D gene. The V gene's germline CDR1 is SGHNT and CDR2 YYREEE (reference sequence). CDR3 length: 16 amino acids. V was shortened by 2 bases and J by 2 bases, with 14 bases between the two germline ends. CDR3 DNA: TGTGCCAGCAGCTTCACCCTAGATTCGACCTACAATGAGCAGTTCTTC. It is translated as CASSFTLDSTYNEQFF. Filled out from reference TRBV5-4 and TRBJ2-1, the complete variable domain reads ETGVTQSPTHLIKTRGQQVTLRCSSQSGHNTVSWYQQALGQGPQFIFQYYREEENGRGNFPPRFSGLQFPNYSSELNVNALELDDSALYLCASSFTLDSTYNEQFFGPGTRLTVL.

The chain has TRBV5-5 and TRBJ2-7, with TRBD2 identical over 12 bases. This CDR3 spans 16 amino acids. V lost 6 bases, J lost 1 base, and 8 bases stayed unmatched. Germline V gene sequence: CDR1 SGHKS, CDR2 YYEKEE (reference sequence). In DNA form, the CDR3 reads TGTGCCAGCACCCAACTAGCGGGAGGAAGGTCCTACGAGCAGTACTTC. It codes for CASTQLAGGRSYEQYF.